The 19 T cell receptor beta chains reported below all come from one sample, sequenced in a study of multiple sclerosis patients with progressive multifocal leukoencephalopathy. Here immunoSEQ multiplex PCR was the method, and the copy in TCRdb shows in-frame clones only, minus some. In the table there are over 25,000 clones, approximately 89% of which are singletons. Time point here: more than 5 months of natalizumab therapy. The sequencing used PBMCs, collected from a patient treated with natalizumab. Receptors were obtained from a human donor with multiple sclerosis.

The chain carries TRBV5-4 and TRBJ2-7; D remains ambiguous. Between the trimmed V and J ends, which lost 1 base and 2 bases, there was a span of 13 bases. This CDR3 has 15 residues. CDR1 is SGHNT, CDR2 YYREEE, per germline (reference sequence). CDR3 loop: CASSLFSSVPYEQYF. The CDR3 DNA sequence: TGTGCCAGCAGCTTGTTCAGCAGCGTTCCCTACGAGCAGTACTTC. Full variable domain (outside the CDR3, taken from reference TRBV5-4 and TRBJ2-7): ETGVTQSPTHLIKTRGQQVTLRCSSQSGHNTVSWYQQALGQGPQFIFQYYREEENGRGNFPPRFSGLQFPNYSSELNVNALELDDSALYLCASSLFSSVPYEQYFGPGTRLTVT.

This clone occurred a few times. The chain's CDR3 is CASSFSQGAGTGELFF. Here the CDR3 DNA reads TGTGCCAGTAGTTTCTCTCAGGGGGCGGGCACCGGGGAGCTGTTTTTT. J is TRBJ2-2 and V is TRBV19; 8 bases line up with TRBD1. V was clipped by 5 bases and J by 4 bases; unmatched bases: 9. The V gene's germline CDR1 is LNHDA and CDR2 SQIVND (reference sequence). CDR3 size: 16 residues.

The DNA for the CDR3 is TGTGCCAGCAGTTCGCCGAATCAGCCCCAGCATTTT. It encodes CASSSPNQPQHF. This sequence joins TRBV27 and TRBJ1-5; D call uncertain. CDR3 size: 12 residues. CDR1 is MNHEY, CDR2 SMNVEV, per germline (reference sequence). Trimming removed 4 bases from V and 4 bases from J, with 5 bases in between.

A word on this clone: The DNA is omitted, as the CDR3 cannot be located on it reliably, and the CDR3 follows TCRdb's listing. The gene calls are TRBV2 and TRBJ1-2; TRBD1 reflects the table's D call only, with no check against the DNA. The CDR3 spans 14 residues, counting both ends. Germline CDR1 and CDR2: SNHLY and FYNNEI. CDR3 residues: CASSSSTGWDGYTF.

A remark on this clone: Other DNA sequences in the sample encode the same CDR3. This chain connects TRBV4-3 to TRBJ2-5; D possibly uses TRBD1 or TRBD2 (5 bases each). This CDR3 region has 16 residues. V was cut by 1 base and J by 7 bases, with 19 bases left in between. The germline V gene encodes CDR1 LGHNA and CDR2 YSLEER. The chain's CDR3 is CASSQVSSEGRGTQYF. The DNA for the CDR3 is TGCGCCAGCAGCCAAGTATCATCCGAGGGGCGTGGGACCCAGTACTTC.

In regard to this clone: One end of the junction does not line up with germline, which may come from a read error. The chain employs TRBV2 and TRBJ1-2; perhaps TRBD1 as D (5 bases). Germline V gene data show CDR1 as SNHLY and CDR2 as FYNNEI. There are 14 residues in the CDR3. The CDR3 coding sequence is TGTGCCCGCAGACCACCGGGGGGGGTTTATGGCTACACCTTC. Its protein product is CARRPPGGVYGYTF.

CDR3 in amino acids: CASSFDRVNSPLHF. The DNA for the CDR3 is TGTGCCAGCAGCTTCGACAGAGTCAATTCACCCCTCCACTTT. The rearrangement links TRBV7-9 to TRBJ1-6, with D perhaps matching TRBD1 (5 bases). Trimming removed 3 bases at V and 7 bases at J, with 10 bases between. The germline gives CDR1 SEHNR, CDR2 FQNEAQ (reference sequence). CDR3 length: 14 amino acids.

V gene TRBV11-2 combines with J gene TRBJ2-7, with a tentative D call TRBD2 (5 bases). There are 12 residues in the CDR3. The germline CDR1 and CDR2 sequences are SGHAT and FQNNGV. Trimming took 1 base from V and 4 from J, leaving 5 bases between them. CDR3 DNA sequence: TGTGCCAGCAGCTTAGCGGGGTACGAGCAGTACTTC. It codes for CASSLAGYEQYF.

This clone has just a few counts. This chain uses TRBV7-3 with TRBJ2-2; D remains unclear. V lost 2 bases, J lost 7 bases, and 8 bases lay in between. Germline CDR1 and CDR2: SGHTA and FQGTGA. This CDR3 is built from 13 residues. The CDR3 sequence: CASSLVRGGELFF. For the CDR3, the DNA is TGTGCCAGCAGCTTAGTGCGAGGCGGGGAGCTGTTTTTT.

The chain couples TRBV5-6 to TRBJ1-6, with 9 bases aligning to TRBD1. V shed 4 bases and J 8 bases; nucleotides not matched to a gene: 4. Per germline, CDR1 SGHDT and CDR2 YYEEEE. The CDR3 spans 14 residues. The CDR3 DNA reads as TGTGCCAGCAGCATGTGGGACAGGGATTCACCCCTCCACTTT. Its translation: CASSMWDRDSPLHF.

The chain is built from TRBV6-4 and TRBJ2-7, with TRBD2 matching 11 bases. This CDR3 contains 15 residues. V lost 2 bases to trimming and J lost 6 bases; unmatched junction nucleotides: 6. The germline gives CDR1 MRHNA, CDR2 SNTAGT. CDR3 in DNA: TGTGCCAGCAGTGACCTAGCGGGAGGTGGAAGCGAGCAGTACTTC. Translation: CASSDLAGGGSEQYF.

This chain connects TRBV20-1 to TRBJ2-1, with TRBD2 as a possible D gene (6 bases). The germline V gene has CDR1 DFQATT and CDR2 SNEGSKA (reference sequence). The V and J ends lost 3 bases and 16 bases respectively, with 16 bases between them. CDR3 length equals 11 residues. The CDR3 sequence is CSARDGQAGFF. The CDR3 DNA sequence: TGCAGTGCTAGGGACGGCCAGGCGGGATTCTTC.

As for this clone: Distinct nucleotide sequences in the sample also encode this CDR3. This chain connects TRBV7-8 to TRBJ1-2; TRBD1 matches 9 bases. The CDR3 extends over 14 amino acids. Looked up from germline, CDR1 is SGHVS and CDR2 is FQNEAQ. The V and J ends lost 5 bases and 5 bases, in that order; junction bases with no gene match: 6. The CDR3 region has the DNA TGTGCCAGCAGCGGAGGACAGGGGAGATATGGCTACACCTTC. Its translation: CASSGGQGRYGYTF. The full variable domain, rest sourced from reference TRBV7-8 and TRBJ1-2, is GAGVSQSPRYKVAKRGQDVALRCDPISGHVSLFWYQQALGQGPEFLTYFQNEAQLDKSGLPSDRFFAERPEGSVSTLKIQRTQQEDSAVYLCASSGGQGRYGYTFGSGTRLTVV.

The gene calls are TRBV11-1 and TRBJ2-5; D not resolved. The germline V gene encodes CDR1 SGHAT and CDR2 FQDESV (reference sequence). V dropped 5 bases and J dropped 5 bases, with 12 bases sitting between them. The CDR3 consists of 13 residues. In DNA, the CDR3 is TGTGCCAGCAGCAAGGGAAATAGGGAGACCCAGTACTTC. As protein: CASSKGNRETQYF.

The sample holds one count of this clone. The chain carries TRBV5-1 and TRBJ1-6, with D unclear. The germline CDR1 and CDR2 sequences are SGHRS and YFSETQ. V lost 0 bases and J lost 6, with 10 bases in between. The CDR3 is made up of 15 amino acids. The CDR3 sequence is CASSLDRSPNSPLHF. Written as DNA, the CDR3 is TGCGCCAGCAGCTTGGACAGAAGCCCTAATTCACCCCTCCACTTT.

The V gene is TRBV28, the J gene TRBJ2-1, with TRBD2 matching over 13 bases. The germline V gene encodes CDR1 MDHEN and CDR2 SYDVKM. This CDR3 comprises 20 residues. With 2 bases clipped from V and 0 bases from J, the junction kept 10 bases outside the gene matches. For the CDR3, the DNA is TGTGCCAGCAGTTTACTACCGGGACTAGCGGGACCGCGCTCCTACAATGAGCAGTTCTTC. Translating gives CASSLLPGLAGPRSYNEQFF.

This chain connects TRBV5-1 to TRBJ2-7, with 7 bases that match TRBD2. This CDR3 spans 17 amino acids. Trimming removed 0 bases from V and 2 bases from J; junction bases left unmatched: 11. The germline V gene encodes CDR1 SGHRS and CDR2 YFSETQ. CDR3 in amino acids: CASSLASRDYSTYEQYF. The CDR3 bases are TGCGCCAGCAGCTTGGCGTCGCGGGACTACAGTACCTACGAGCAGTACTTC.

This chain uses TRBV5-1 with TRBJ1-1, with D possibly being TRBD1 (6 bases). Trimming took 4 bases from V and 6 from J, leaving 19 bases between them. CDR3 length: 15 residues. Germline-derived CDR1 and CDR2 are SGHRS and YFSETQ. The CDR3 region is CASSVQGLSRAEAFF. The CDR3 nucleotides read TGCGCCAGCAGCGTACAGGGCCTGTCGAGGGCTGAAGCTTTCTTT.

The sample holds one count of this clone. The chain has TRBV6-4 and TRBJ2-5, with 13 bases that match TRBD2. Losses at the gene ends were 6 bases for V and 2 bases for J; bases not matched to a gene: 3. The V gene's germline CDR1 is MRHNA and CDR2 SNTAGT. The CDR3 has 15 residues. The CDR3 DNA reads TGTGCCAGCAGCCGGACTAGCGGGAGTCAAGAGACCCAGTACTTC. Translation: CASSRTSGSQETQYF.